What follows is one T cell receptor (beta chain) and its context. Germline V gene sequence: CDR1 SGHRS, CDR2 YFSETQ. Trimming cost V 0 bases and J 7 bases; bases outside gene matches: 8. This CDR3 has 15 amino acids. Original handling: Amplifying reference gene primers gave estimates of nucleated cell counts. Here immunoSEQ multiplex PCR was the method, and the copy in TCRdb shows in-frame clones only, minus some. Clone size and V and J calls were adopted from that table, with D and trimming inferred from the DNA. The repertoire consists of some 120,000 clones, with over 85% occurring once and the leading ten covering approximately 5%. This specimen belongs to a study of blood T cell repertoires in COVID-19. For the study at large: Sites across the United States, Italy and Spain contributed samples from acute and convalescent COVID-19. Sources were T cells, B-cell-depleted T cells, or PBMCs; the material itself was cDNA or gDNA.

Followed longitudinally, the Seattle patients had been enrolled during active infection. This receptor was obtained from a man in his 60s with COVID-19, enrolled during active disease. Sequenced sample: peripheral blood. V and J are TRBV5-1 and TRBJ2-7; 9 nucleotides match TRBD1. The CDR3 DNA sequence: TGCGCCAGCAGCTTGGTAGGACAGGGGTCTCGGGAGCAGTACTTC. It encodes CASSLVGQGSREQYF.